Following are 2 T cell receptor beta chains from one sample sequenced in a study of shared clonotypes between healthy human individuals. The protocol was immunoSEQ multiplex PCR, while the TCRdb copy is restricted to in-frame clones and leaves out a portion. This table has approximately 1.5 million clones, 98% appearing once. Source material: naive CD4+ T cells sorted from blood. The sample's subset: CD45RA+ positively selected. These receptors were obtained from a man between 25 and 39 years old in good health.

The chain couples TRBV7-9 to TRBJ2-1; D is ambiguous. Germline V gene lookup returns CDR1 SEHNR and CDR2 FQNEAQ (reference sequence). Trimming cost V 5 bases and J 10 bases, with 15 bases left between them. The CDR3 covers 13 residues. The CDR3 DNA follows: TGTGCCAGCAGCACACGTGGGATGGGGGAGCAGTTCTTC. Translated, it gives CASSTRGMGEQFF.

The V and J genes are TRBV18 and TRBJ2-1; TRBD2 aligns across 7 bases. The CDR3 covers 15 residues. Germline V gene lookup returns CDR1 KGHSH and CDR2 LQKENI. J gave up 5 bases and V 3 bases, and 7 bases lay outside the gene matches. CDR3 sequence reads: CASSPRTRANNEQFF. CDR3 nucleotide sequence: TGTGCCAGCTCACCCCGGACTAGGGCAAACAATGAGCAGTTCTTC.